The present TCR beta chain was sequenced within a study of T cells in women clearing cervical HPV infection. Background on the study: Case blood was drawn when the lesion was first found; control blood after infection became undetectable.

Produced via immunoSEQ multiplex PCR; TCRdb's table is partial and in-frame only. Recorded for this sample: about 24,000 clones. Source material: blood buffy coat. This clonotype originated in a woman aged 18-69 years with a cervical HPV16 infection that either progressed to CIN3+ or cleared (not recorded which).

The CDR3 DNA, read in part, is TGTGCCAGTAGTATAGGGACAGGTGGCTCCACAGATACG. As protein: CASSIGTGGSTDT. The whole CDR3 reads CASSIGTGGSTDTQYF. The genes are TRBV19 and TRBJ2-3; 7 bases align to TRBD1. The read stops 3 residues short of the end of the CDR3; the missing end is completed from the germline J gene. The V and J ends lost 1 base and 2 bases, in that order; junction bases with no gene match: 6. Germline CDR1 is LNHDA and CDR2 is SQIVND (reference sequence). The CDR3 has 16 amino acids.